Listed below are T cell receptor beta chains from one sample, sequenced in a study of T cells in localized non-small cell lung cancer. This table comes from immunoSEQ multiplex PCR, and its TCRdb copy is limited to in-frame clones, with some not included. The profile covers about 48,000 clones, with approximately 80% appearing a single time and about a sixth taken by the ten largest. The source was peripheral blood, collected before any cancer treatment. These receptors were obtained from a man aged 35-69 years with stage I squamous cell lung carcinoma. The CDR3 runs from the conserved cysteine through the conserved F or W. D genes are given only for firm matches. Expanded clones get a size class; other rows say once, few or many, or leave the size out.

j_gene	d_gene	v_gene	len	abundance	CDR3aa	CDR3nt
TRBJ1-2	-	TRBV11-1	15	-	CASSLTVDTPYGYTF	TGTGCCAGCAGCTTAACCGTAGACACACCCTATGGCTACACCTTC
TRBJ1-1	TRBD1	TRBV11-2	14	-	CASSSGQGATEAFF	TGTGCCAGCAGCTCCGGACAGGGGGCTACTGAAGCTTTCTTT
TRBJ2-7	-	TRBV9	15	-	CASSVGSSGHYEQYF	TGTGCCAGCAGCGTAGGTAGTAGCGGCCACTACGAGCAGTACTTC
TRBJ2-5	-	TRBV9	15	-	CASSVAGGPGETQYF	TGTGCCAGCAGCGTAGCCGGGGGGCCTGGAGAGACCCAGTACTTC
TRBJ1-2	-	TRBV28	13	-	CASSPAGRRGYTF	TGTGCCAGCAGTCCTGCCGGGCGCCGGGGCTACACCTTC
TRBJ1-6	TRBD1	TRBV30	13	-	CAWRDRGNSPLHF	TGTGCCTGGAGGGACAGGGGTAATTCACCCCTCCACTTT
TRBJ1-1	-	TRBV19	14	-	CASSSHSGNTEAFF	TGTGCCAGTAGTTCACACTCCGGGAACACTGAAGCTTTCTTT
TRBJ1-1	TRBD1	TRBV30	12	-	CAWSVATGAAFF	TGTGCCTGGAGTGTAGCGACAGGGGCAGCTTTCTTT
TRBJ1-1	-	TRBV6-5	14	-	CASRTGGTNTEAFF	TGTGCCAGCAGGACGGGGGGGACGAACACTGAAGCTTTCTTT
TRBJ2-2	-	TRBV11-2	16	-	CASSPWGQGVSRELFF	TGTGCCAGCAGCCCCTGGGGGCAGGGAGTGTCTAGGGAGCTGTTTTTT
TRBJ2-6	-	TRBV15	13	-	CATRLSGANVLTF	TGTGCCACCAGGTTATCTGGGGCCAACGTCCTGACTTTC
TRBJ1-1	-	TRBV6-5	14	-	CASSYSRLNTEAFF	TGTGCCAGCAGTTACTCGAGGTTGAACACTGAAGCTTTCTTT
TRBJ2-3	-	TRBV4-1	15	-	CASSHSTVNTDTQYF	TGCGCCAGCAGCCACTCGACAGTTAACACAGATACGCAGTATTTT
TRBJ1-2	-	TRBV7-6	13	-	CASSPDNDYGYTF	TGTGCCAGCAGCCCGGACAACGACTATGGCTACACCTTC
TRBJ2-1	TRBD1	TRBV6-4	14	-	CASSDWDRGNEQFF	TGTGCCAGCAGTGACTGGGACAGGGGGAATGAGCAGTTCTTC
TRBJ2-7	TRBD1	TRBV6-5	15	-	CASSYSGTGVYEQYF	TGTGCCAGCAGTTACTCCGGGACAGGGGTTTACGAGCAGTACTTC
TRBJ2-5	TRBD2	TRBV7-9	16	-	CASSQGLAGGEETQYF	TGTGCCAGCAGCCAGGGACTAGCGGGGGGTGAGGAGACCCAGTACTTC
TRBJ2-4	-	TRBV19	15	few	CASKRAELAKNIQYF	TGTGCCAGTAAACGGGCCGAACTAGCCAAAAACATTCAGTACTTC
TRBJ2-1	-	TRBV10-1	15	-	CASSEWAGEGYEQFF	TGCGCCAGCAGTGAATGGGCAGGGGAAGGTTATGAGCAGTTCTTC
TRBJ2-3	-	TRBV9	17	-	CASSLDLLAATTDTQYF	TGTGCCAGCAGCTTAGACCTACTAGCAGCCACCACAGATACGCAGTATTTT
TRBJ2-5	-	TRBV30	12	-	CAWSSPGETQYF	TGTGCCTGGAGTAGCCCCGGGGAGACCCAGTACTTC
TRBJ1-2	TRBD1	TRBV30	15	-	CAWGTRDVQGNGYTF	TGTGCCTGGGGGACGAGAGATGTACAGGGGAATGGCTACACCTTC
TRBJ1-6	-	TRBV5-1	13	-	CASSLGGDSPLHF	TGCGCCAGCAGCTTAGGAGGTGATTCACCCCTCCACTTT
TRBJ2-7	-	TRBV10-3	13	-	CASKGSTPEEQYF	TGTGCCAGCAAGGGGTCGACACCGGAAGAGCAGTACTTC
TRBJ1-2	-	TRBV7-8	12	-	CASSQGEYGYTF	TGTGCCAGCAGTCAAGGGGAGTATGGCTACACCTTC
TRBJ2-7	TRBD1	TRBV29-1	12	-	CSAKETGGVQYF	TGCAGCGCCAAGGAGACAGGGGGCGTTCAGTACTTC
TRBJ1-2	-	TRBV6-9	8	few	CARGGYTF	TGTGCCCGCGGGGGCTACACCTTC
TRBJ2-1	-	TRBV15	15	-	CATSRETTGDNEQFF	TGTGCCACCAGCAGGGAAACCACTGGGGACAATGAGCAGTTCTTC
TRBJ2-7	-	TRBV28	15	-	CASSRTGYTSYEQYF	TGTGCCAGCAGTCGTACAGGCTACACCTCCTACGAGCAGTACTTC
TRBJ1-2	TRBD1	TRBV7-2	15	once	CASSLDGTVYYGYTF	TGTGCCAGCAGCTTAGACGGGACAGTATACTATGGCTACACCTTC
TRBJ2-1	-	TRBV5-1	13	-	CASSLVVDNEQFF	TGCGCCAGCAGCTTGGTGGTAGACAATGAGCAGTTCTTC
TRBJ2-5	-	TRBV5-1	15	-	CASSGGPLEGETQYF	TGCGCCAGCAGCGGCGGACCTCTGGAGGGGGAGACCCAGTACTTC
TRBJ2-1	-	TRBV7-2	15	-	CASRGGPGHWDEQFF	TGTGCCAGCAGGGGGGGTCCGGGACACTGGGATGAGCAGTTCTTC
TRBJ2-7	-	TRBV28	14	-	CASSFGTAIYEQYF	TGTGCCAGCAGTTTTGGGACGGCGATTTACGAGCAGTACTTC
TRBJ1-5	-	TRBV2	15	few	CASSEMKGANQPQHF	TGTGCCAGCAGTGAGATGAAGGGTGCCAATCAGCCCCAGCATTTT
TRBJ2-1	TRBD2	TRBV5-8	15	-	CASSFSGGTYNEQFF	TGTGCCAGCAGCTTTAGCGGGGGGACCTACAATGAGCAGTTCTTC
TRBJ2-3	TRBD2	TRBV19	14	-	CASRLSGGADTQYF	TGTGCCAGTCGGCTGAGCGGGGGGGCAGATACGCAGTATTTT
TRBJ2-7	TRBD1	TRBV2	14	few	CASSQQGVTYEQYF	TGTGCCAGCAGTCAACAGGGGGTCACCTACGAGCAGTACTTC
TRBJ1-1	TRBD1	TRBV5-1	14	-	CASSYGTGPLEAFF	TGCGCCAGCAGCTATGGGACAGGGCCCTTAGAAGCTTTCTTT
TRBJ1-6	-	TRBV18	13	-	CASSPPVNSPLHF	TGTGCCAGCTCACCACCAGTCAATTCACCCCTCCACTTT
TRBJ2-3	-	TRBV2	11	-	CASSEILSQYF	TGTGCCAGCAGTGAAATTTTGTCGCAGTATTTT
TRBJ1-3	-	TRBV4-1	17	-	CASSQGFAGVRGNTIYF	TGCGCCAGCAGCCAAGGGTTTGCGGGGGTTCGGGGAAACACCATATATTTT
TRBJ2-7	-	TRBV6-1	15	few	CASSARGTLTYEQYF	TGTGCCAGCAGTGCCCGCGGGACACTTACCTACGAGCAGTACTTC
TRBJ2-1	TRBD1	TRBV5-1	18	-	CASSLAPTGDGSYNEQFF	TGCGCCAGCAGCTTGGCCCCGACAGGGGATGGGTCCTACAATGAGCAGTTCTTC
TRBJ2-5	-	TRBV7-6	13	-	CASSHIIQETQYF	TGTGCCAGCAGCCACATCATTCAAGAGACCCAGTACTTC
TRBJ1-6	-	TRBV15	14	once	CATSRDQGISPLHF	TGTGCCACCAGCAGAGACCAGGGGATTTCACCCCTCCACTTT
TRBJ2-6	-	TRBV27	18	-	CASSPLGGRNSGANVLTF	TGTGCCAGCAGTCCATTGGGGGGGCGTAACTCTGGGGCCAACGTCCTGACTTTC
TRBJ2-1	TRBD1	TRBV5-1	16	-	CASSLLPGQPYNEQFF	TGCGCCAGCAGCTTATTGCCGGGACAGCCCTACAATGAGCAGTTCTTC
TRBJ2-7	-	TRBV5-1	13	few	CASSAGSTYEQYF	TGCGCCAGCAGCGCCGGGTCAACCTACGAGCAGTACTTC
TRBJ1-1	-	TRBV19	12	once	CASSIGYTEAFF	TGTGCCAGTAGTATCGGGTACACTGAAGCTTTCTTT
TRBJ2-2	-	TRBV6-4	14	-	CASSDSIVTGELFF	TGTGCCAGCAGTGACTCGATAGTGACCGGGGAGCTGTTTTTT